This TCR beta chain was retrieved from a study of blood T cell repertoires in COVID-19. At the level of the study: The United States, Italy and Spain supplied acute and convalescent COVID-19 samples. In each case, the material was cDNA or gDNA derived from T cells, B-cell-depleted T cells, or PBMCs.

This clone was seen once. Assay: immunoSEQ multiplex PCR; the TCRdb copy retains only in-frame clones and omits some. This table has under 250,000 clones, around four fifths appearing once. Per germline, CDR1 SGHVS and CDR2 FQNEAQ. The CDR3 has 16 residues. Trimming pared 2 bases from V and 2 bases from J, leaving 15 bases between. The sample comprised peripheral blood. The V and J genes are TRBV7-8 and TRBJ2-5; D is uncertain. The TCR was taken from a man aged 25-45 years who had recovered from COVID-19. The CDR3 region is CASSLTRGAGQETQYF. CDR3 sequence (DNA): TGTGCCAGCAGCTTAACCCGTGGCGCAGGTCAAGAGACCCAGTACTTC.